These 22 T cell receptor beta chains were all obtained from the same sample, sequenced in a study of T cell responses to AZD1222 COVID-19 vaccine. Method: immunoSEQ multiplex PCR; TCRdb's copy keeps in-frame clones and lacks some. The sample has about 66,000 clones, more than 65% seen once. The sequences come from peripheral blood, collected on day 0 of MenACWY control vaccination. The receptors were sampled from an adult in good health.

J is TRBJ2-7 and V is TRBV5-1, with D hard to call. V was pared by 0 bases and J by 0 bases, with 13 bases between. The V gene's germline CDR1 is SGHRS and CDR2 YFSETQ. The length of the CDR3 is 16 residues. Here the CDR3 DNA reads TGCGCCAGCAGCTTGGAACCTGAAATAAGCTCCTACGAGCAGTACTTC. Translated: CASSLEPEISSYEQYF.

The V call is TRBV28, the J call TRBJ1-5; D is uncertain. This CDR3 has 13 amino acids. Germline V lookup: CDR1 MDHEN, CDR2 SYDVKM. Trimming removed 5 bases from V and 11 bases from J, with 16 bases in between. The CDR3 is CASSLHSTLAQHF. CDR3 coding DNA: TGTGCCAGCAGTCTCCACTCCACTTTGGCCCAGCATTTT.

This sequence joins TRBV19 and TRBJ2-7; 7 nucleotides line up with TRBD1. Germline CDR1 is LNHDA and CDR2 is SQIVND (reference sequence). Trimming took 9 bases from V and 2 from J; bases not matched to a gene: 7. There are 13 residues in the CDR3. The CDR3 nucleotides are TGTGCCAGGGCGACAGGGTCGCCCTACGAGCAGTACTTC. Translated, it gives CARATGSPYEQYF.

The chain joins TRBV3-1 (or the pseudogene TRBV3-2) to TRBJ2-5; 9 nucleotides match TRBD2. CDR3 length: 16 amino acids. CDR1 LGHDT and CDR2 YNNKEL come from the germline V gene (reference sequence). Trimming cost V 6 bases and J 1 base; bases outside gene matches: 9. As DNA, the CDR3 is TGTGCCAGCAGTCCTGGACTAGCGAGGAGCCAAGAGACCCAGTACTTC. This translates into CASSPGLARSQETQYF.

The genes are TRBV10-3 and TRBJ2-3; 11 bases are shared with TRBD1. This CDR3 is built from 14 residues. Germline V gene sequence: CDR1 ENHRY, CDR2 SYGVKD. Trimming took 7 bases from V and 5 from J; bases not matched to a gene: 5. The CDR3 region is CAINGQGAKDTQYF. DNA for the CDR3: TGTGCCATCAATGGACAGGGGGCGAAAGATACGCAGTATTTT.

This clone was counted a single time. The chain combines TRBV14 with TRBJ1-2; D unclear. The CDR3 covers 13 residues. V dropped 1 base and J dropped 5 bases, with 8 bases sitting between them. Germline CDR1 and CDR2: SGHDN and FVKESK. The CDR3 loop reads CASSQVRGYGYTF. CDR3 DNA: TGTGCCAGCAGCCAAGTACGGGGTTATGGCTACACCTTC. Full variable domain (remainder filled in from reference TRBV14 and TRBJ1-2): EAGVTQFPSHSVIEKGQTVTLRCDPISGHDNLYWYRRVMGKEIKFLLHFVKESKQDESGMPNNRFLAERTGGTYSTLKVQPAELEDSGVYFCASSQVRGYGYTFGSGTRLTVV.

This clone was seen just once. The CDR3 sequence: CASSAQVNTEAFF. The CDR3 DNA sequence: TGTGCCAGCAGTGCCCAGGTGAACACTGAAGCTTTCTTT. The chain couples TRBV12-3 or TRBV12-4 to TRBJ1-1; D unresolved. Deletions cut 5 bases from V and 0 bases from J, with 7 bases between. This CDR3 has 13 residues.

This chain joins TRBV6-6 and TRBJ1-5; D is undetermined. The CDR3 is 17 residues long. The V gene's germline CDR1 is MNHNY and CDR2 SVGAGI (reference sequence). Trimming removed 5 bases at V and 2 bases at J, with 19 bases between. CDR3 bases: TGTGCCAGCAGTCCACTTGGAGGGAGGGTAGGCAATCAGCCCCAGCATTTT. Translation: CASSPLGGRVGNQPQHF.

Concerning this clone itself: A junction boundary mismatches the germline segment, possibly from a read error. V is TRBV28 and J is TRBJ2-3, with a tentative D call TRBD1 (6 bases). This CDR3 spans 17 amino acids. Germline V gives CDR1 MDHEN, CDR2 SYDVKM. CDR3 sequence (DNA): TGTGCCAGCAGTCTCCCGACAGGACTTACAATCACAAATACGCAGTATTTT. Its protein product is CASSLPTGLTITNTQYF. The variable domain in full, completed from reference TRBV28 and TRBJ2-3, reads DVKVTQSSRYLVKRTGEKVFLECVQDMDHENMFWYRQDPGLGLRLIYFSYDVKMKEKGDIPEGYSVSREKKERFSLILESASTNQTSMYLCASSLPTGLTITNTQYFGPGTRLTVL.

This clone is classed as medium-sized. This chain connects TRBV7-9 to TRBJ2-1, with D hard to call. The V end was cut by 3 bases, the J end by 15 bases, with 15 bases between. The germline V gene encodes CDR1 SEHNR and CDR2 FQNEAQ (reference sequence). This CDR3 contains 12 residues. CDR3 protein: CASSFGPLRPFF. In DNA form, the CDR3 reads TGTGCCAGCAGCTTTGGGCCGCTCCGCCCGTTCTTC.

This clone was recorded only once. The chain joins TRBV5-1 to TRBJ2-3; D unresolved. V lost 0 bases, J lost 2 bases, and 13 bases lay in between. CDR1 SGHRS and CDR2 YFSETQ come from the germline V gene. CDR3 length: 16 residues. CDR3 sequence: CASSLVGGRSTDTQYF. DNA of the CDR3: TGCGCCAGCAGCTTGGTAGGTGGGCGGTCCACAGATACGCAGTATTTT.

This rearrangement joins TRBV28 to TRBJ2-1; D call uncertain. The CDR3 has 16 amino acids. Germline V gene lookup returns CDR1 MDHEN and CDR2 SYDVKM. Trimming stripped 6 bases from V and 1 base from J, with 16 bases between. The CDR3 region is CASSDLSQRSYNEQFF. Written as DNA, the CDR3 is TGTGCCAGCAGCGACTTATCTCAAAGGTCCTACAATGAGCAGTTCTTC.

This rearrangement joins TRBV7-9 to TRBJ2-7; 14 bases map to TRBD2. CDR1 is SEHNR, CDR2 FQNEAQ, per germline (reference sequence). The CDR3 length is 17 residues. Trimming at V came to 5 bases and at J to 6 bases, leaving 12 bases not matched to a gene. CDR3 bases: TGTGCCAGCAGCGTCCACTCTACCGGGACTAGCGGGAGCGAGCAGTACTTC. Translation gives CASSVHSTGTSGSEQYF.

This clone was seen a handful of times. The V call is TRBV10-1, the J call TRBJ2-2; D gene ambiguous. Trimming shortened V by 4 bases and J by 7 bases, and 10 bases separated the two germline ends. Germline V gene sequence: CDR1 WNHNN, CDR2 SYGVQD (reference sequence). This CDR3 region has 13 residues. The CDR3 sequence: CASSGLIGGELFF. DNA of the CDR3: TGCGCCAGCAGTGGCCTAATAGGCGGGGAGCTGTTTTTT.

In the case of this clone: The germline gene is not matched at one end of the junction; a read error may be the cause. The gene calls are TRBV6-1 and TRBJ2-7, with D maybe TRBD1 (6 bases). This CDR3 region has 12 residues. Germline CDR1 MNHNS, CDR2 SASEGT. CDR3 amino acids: CASSEAPGQPLF. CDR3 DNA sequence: TGTGCCAGCAGTGAAGCACCTGGACAGCCTCTTTTC.

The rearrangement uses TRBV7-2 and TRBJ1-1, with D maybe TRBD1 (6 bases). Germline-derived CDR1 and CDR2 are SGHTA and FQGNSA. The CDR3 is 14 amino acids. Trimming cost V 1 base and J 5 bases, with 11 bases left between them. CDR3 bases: TGTGCCAGCAGCTTAGTACAGGGTGGGACTGAAGCTTTCTTT. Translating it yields CASSLVQGGTEAFF.

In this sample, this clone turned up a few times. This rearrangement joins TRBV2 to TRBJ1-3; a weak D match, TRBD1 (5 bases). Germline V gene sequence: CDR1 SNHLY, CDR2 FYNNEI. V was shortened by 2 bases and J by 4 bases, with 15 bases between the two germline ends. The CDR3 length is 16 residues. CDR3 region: CASSEIKGVGGNTIYF. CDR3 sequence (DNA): TGTGCCAGCAGTGAAATAAAAGGGGTAGGAGGAAACACCATATATTTT.

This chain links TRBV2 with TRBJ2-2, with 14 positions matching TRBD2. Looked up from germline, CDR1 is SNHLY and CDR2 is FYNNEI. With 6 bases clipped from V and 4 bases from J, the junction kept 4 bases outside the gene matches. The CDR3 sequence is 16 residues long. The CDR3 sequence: CASSPGLAGVTGELFF. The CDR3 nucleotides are TGTGCCAGCAGCCCGGGACTAGCGGGGGTCACCGGGGAGCTGTTTTTT.

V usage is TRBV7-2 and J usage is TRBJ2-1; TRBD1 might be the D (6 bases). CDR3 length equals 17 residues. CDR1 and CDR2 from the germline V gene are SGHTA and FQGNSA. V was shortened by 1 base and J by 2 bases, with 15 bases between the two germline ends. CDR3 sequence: CASSLGIRGQTYNEQFF. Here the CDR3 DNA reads TGTGCCAGCAGCTTAGGTATACGGGGACAAACCTACAATGAGCAGTTCTTC.

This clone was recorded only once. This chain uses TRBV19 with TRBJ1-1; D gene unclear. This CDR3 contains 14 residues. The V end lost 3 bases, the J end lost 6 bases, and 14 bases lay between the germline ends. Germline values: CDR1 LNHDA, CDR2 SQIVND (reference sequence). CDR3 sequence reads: CASSMNPIGAEAFF. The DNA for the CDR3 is TGTGCCAGTAGTATGAACCCCATCGGCGCTGAAGCTTTCTTT.

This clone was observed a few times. As DNA, the CDR3 is TGCGCCAGCAGCCGCTCCGGGAGACTAAGTCAAGATACGCAGTATTTT. Protein product: CASSRSGRLSQDTQYF. V is TRBV4-1 and J is TRBJ2-3; tentative D call: TRBD2 (6 bases). Germline values: CDR1 MGHRA, CDR2 YSYEKL. The germline V and J ends were trimmed by 4 bases and 5 bases, with 19 bases remaining between them. The CDR3 length is 16 residues.

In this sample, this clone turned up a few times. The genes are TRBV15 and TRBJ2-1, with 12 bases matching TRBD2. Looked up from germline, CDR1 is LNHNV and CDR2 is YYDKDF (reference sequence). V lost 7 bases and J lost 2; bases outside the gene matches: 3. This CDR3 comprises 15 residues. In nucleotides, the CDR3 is TGTGCCACCACCCTAGCGGGAGGGCCCTACAATGAGCAGTTCTTC. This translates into CATTLAGGPYNEQFF. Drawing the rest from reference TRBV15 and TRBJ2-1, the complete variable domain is DAMVIQNPRYQVTQFGKPVTLSCSQTLNHNVMYWYQQKSSQAPKLLFHYYDKDFNNEADTPDNFQSRRPNTSFCFLDIRSPGLGDTAMYLCATTLAGGPYNEQFFGPGTRLTVL.